The rows below give T cell receptor beta chains drawn from one sample of a study of T cell responses to AZD1222 COVID-19 vaccine. Sequencing was performed with immunoSEQ multiplex PCR; in TCRdb, only in-frame clones are kept and a portion is missing. Of about 150,000 clones listed, about nine tenths are singletons. Sequences were derived from peripheral blood, sampled 28 days after the second AZD1222 dose. These receptors all come from an adult who received the AZD1222 COVID-19 vaccine. CDR3s include the opening cysteine and the closing phenylalanine or tryptophan. D genes are given only for firm matches. Some rows mark clone size as missing; the rest say once, few, many or name a class of expanded clone.

TRBJ2-7	TRBV2	.	.	TGTGCCAGCAGTGCGGAGGACTCCACGAATTACTACGAGCAGTACTTC	CASSAEDSTNYYEQYF
TRBJ1-2	TRBV29-1	.	.	TGCAGCGCGGACAACCCAGGGGACATTAACTATGGCTACACCTTC	CSADNPGDINYGYTF
TRBJ1-5	TRBV12-3/TRBV12-4	.	.	TGTGCCAGCAGTTCAGCGCCGGTACAGCCCCAGCATTTT	CASSSAPVQPQHF
TRBJ1-2	TRBV11-1	.	.	TGTGCCAGCAGCTACCTGGACAGAGGCGTCTATGGCTACACCTTC	CASSYLDRGVYGYTF
TRBJ1-5	TRBV27	.	.	TGTGCCAGCAGCCCGAGGGGGGGCGATCAGCCCCAGCATTTT	CASSPRGGDQPQHF
TRBJ2-7	TRBV10-3	.	.	TGTGCCATCAGTGAGTCGACAGGATACGAGCAGTACTTC	CAISESTGYEQYF
TRBJ1-2	TRBV11-2	once	TRBD1	TGTGCCAGCAGCTCCGACAGGGGGCTAAAGGGCTACACCTTC	CASSSDRGLKGYTF
TRBJ2-5	TRBV7-6	.	.	TGTGCCAGCAGCCTAATCTTGGGATTCAAAGAGACCCAGTACTTC	CASSLILGFKETQYF
TRBJ1-2	TRBV28	.	.	TGTGCCAGCAGTGCCCCGGGCAGGGCTAACTATGGCTACACCTTC	CASSAPGRANYGYTF
TRBJ1-2	TRBV9	.	.	TGTGCCAGCAGCGTAGGGGGGGCGGATGGCTACACCTTC	CASSVGGADGYTF
TRBJ1-2	TRBV28	.	TRBD1	TGTGCCAGCAGACTGGGACAGGGGGCCCGGGGCTACACCTTC	CASRLGQGARGYTF
TRBJ1-2	TRBV3-1/TRBV3-2	.	.	TGTGCCAGCAGCCAAGCTTGGGGTTCTAACTATGGCTACACCTTC	CASSQAWGSNYGYTF
TRBJ1-1	TRBV7-8	once	.	TGTGCCAGCAGCTTAGTTCGGGGGCCGGCAGTGGCTTTCTTT	CASSLVRGPAVAFF
TRBJ2-5	TRBV5-1	.	TRBD2	TGCGCCAGCAGCCCCCTGGTTGGTAGCGGGGCTCAAGAGACCCAGTACTTC	CASSPLVGSGAQETQYF
TRBJ1-4	TRBV10-3	.	.	TGTGCCATCAGTGAGTTCGGAGATGAAAAACTGTTTTTT	CAISEFGDEKLFF
TRBJ2-2	TRBV5-1	.	.	TGCGCCAGCAGCTCAATAGGGAACACCGGGGAGCTGTTTTTT	CASSSIGNTGELFF
TRBJ2-7	TRBV5-4	.	.	TGTGCCAGCAGCTTGGACCGATCCTACGAGCAGTACTTC	CASSLDRSYEQYF
TRBJ1-4	TRBV4-1	.	.	TGCGCCAGCAGCCAAGATTTGGGGCAGGGGTATGAAAAACTGTTTTTT	CASSQDLGQGYEKLFF
TRBJ2-2	TRBV5-1	once	.	TGCGCCAGCAGCTCCCAAACTAACACCGGGGAGCTGTTTTTT	CASSSQTNTGELFF
TRBJ1-1	TRBV6-5	.	.	TGTGCCAGCAGTTTACTGGGGGAAGCTTTCTTT	CASSLLGEAFF
TRBJ1-4	TRBV4-1	.	.	TGCGCCAGCAGCTTCGGGACACTTAATGAAAAACTGTTTTTT	CASSFGTLNEKLFF
TRBJ1-3	TRBV5-1	.	.	TGCGCCAGCAGCTACACACCTTCCCATGGGGTCTCTGGAAACACCATATATTTT	CASSYTPSHGVSGNTIYF
TRBJ2-7	TRBV29-1	.	TRBD1	TGCAGCGTCGACAGGGGGCTCGACGAGCAGTACTTC	CSVDRGLDEQYF
TRBJ2-1	TRBV5-4	.	.	TGTGCCAGCAGCTTGGCGGGGCCCGAGGGGAATGAGCAGTTCTTC	CASSLAGPEGNEQFF
TRBJ1-3	TRBV5-1	.	TRBD1	TGCGCCAGCAGCTCGCACGACAGGGGGCCCGGAAACACCATATATTTT	CASSSHDRGPGNTIYF
TRBJ2-5	TRBV11-2	.	.	TGTGCCAGCACCCGTCGGGGTGTGGAGACCCAGTACTTC	CASTRRGVETQYF
TRBJ2-3	TRBV5-1	.	.	TGCGCCAGCAGCTTGGCCGGGGGGCAACTTGGCACAGATACGCAGTATTTT	CASSLAGGQLGTDTQYF
TRBJ2-1	TRBV5-7	.	TRBD2	TGTGCCAGCAGCTTGGATCGGGGTTACTGGACTAGCGGGAGGGTTGAGCAGTTCTTC	CASSLDRGYWTSGRVEQFF
TRBJ1-1	TRBV5-6	.	.	TGTGCCAGCAGCCCCAGCCGGAGCAACACTGAAGCTTTCTTT	CASSPSRSNTEAFF
TRBJ1-4	TRBV6-5	.	.	TGTGCCAGCAGGGGAGAGGATGAAAAACTGTTTTTT	CASRGEDEKLFF
TRBJ2-5	TRBV2	.	TRBD2	TGTGCCAGCAGTGCCACTAGCGTGGGGGAGACCCAGTACTTC	CASSATSVGETQYF
TRBJ2-5	TRBV11-2	.	TRBD2	TGTGCCAGCAGCTCAGGCGGGAGGTACCAAGAGACCCAGTACTTC	CASSSGGRYQETQYF
TRBJ2-3	TRBV9	.	.	TGTGCCAGCGGGCTGGGGGGATCGGCAGATACGCAGTATTTT	CASGLGGSADTQYF
TRBJ2-3	TRBV29-1	.	.	TGCAGCGTTGGAGGCTTATTAATCACAGATACGCAGTATTTT	CSVGGLLITDTQYF
TRBJ2-3	TRBV7-9	.	.	TGTGCCAGCAGCTCGGGGCCAACTAGCACAGATACGCAGTATTTT	CASSSGPTSTDTQYF